The entry below describes one T cell receptor (beta chain). Its target is not known. The data were produced by immunoSEQ multiplex PCR, yet TCRdb's version contains in-frame clones alone and is incomplete. This sample has more than 400,000 clones, with less than 95% found just once. Treatment described: some 19 received Ad26.COV2.S at low or high dose, single or two shots; several received placebo; per-sample allocation not given. Sampling took place 63 days after the first vaccine or placebo injection. This sample was taken from a study of Ad26.COV2.S vaccination and SARS-CoV-2 variants. Study findings and constraints: Vaccinees reportedly had broad spike-specific CD8+ and CD4+ T cell responses.

Germline lookup yields CDR1 MDHEN and CDR2 SYDVKM. Germline trimming cut 2 bases from V and 6 bases from J; bases unmatched to any gene: 1. The CDR3 runs 13 residues. This TCR came from a person between 18 and 65 years old who received the Ad26.COV2.S COVID-19 vaccine or a placebo. The sample was peripheral blood, taken in a trial of Ad26.COV2.S vaccine versus placebo. The V gene is TRBV28, the J gene TRBJ2-3; 8 nucleotides line up with TRBD2. The CDR3, as DNA: TGTGCCAGCAGTTTAGCGGGAGGCGATACGCAGTATTTT. Residues: CASSLAGGDTQYF.